Listed below are T cell receptor beta chains from one sample, sequenced in a study of T cells in Graves' hyperthyroidism and ophthalmopathy. TCRdb fed the multiplex PCR reads into MiXCR, producing one record per CDR3 protein. The table lists 500,000 to 550,000 distinct CDR3 sequences, 15% to 20% of them singletons, with roughly 44% in the top ten. Sequenced material: blood. Source of these receptors: a man aged 35-49 years with Graves' ophthalmopathy. Both conserved end residues are part of each CDR3. The D gene is left open where the match is weak. Expanded clones are given a class, and other clones once, few, many or no size at all.

15,-,TRBJ2-1,-,TRBV6-2/TRBV6-3,TGTGCCAGCAGCCCAGAGGCTGGGGGATACAATGAGCAGTTCTTC,CASSPEAGGYNEQFF
15,-,TRBJ2-2,few,TRBV3-1,TGTGCCAGCAGCCCGAGATATGGGAAAAACGGGGAGCTGTTTTTT,CASSPRYGKNGELFF
14,-,TRBJ1-3,many,TRBV20-1,TGCAGTGCTAGAGCCGGTAGCGCTGGAAACACCATATATTTT,CSARAGSAGNTIYF
20,TRBD2,TRBJ2-2,few,TRBV6-5,TGTGCCAGCAGTTACAGGCGCCTCGGACGGGGGGGCCTAGGGACCGGGGAGCTGTTTTTT,CASSYRRLGRGGLGTGELFF
13,-,TRBJ2-7,-,TRBV7-8,TGTGCCAGCAGCCCGGAGTGGAGGGACGAGCAGTACTTC,CASSPEWRDEQYF
13,-,TRBJ2-1,few,TRBV4-2,TGTGCCAGCAGCCAAGATCGCAGGGGAGAGCAGTTCTTC,CASSQDRRGEQFF
13,TRBD1,TRBJ1-2,-,TRBV20-1,TGCAGTGCCCCCAGGAACAGGGGGCATGGCTACACCTTC,CSAPRNRGHGYTF
19,-,TRBJ1-1,many,TRBV6-1,TGTGCCAGCCTCCCGAATTTGGGGAAGGGGGTGGTTTTGAACACTGAAGCTTTCTTT,CASLPNLGKGVVLNTEAFF
16,TRBD1,TRBJ2-2,-,TRBV7-9,TGTGCCAGCAGCTTCCCGACAGGGGTTTACACCGGGGAGCTGTTTTTT,CASSFPTGVYTGELFF
13,TRBD1,TRBJ1-2,-,TRBV3-1,TGTGCCAGCAGCCAGACAGGGTTGTTTGGCTACACCTTC,CASSQTGLFGYTF
14,-,TRBJ2-4,-,TRBV6-1,TGTGCCAGCAAGGGATCAATAGCCAAAAACATTCAGTACTTC,CASKGSIAKNIQYF
13,-,TRBJ2-1,many,TRBV30,TGTGCCTGGAGTGCAAACTCCTACAATGAGCAGTTCTTC,CAWSANSYNEQFF
14,TRBD2,TRBJ2-7,many,TRBV5-1,TGCGCCAGCAGCTTTTCACTAGCGGGAGTCGAGCAGTACTTC,CASSFSLAGVEQYF
13,TRBD2,TRBJ2-7,few,TRBV20-1,TGCAGTGCTAGCGGGGGAGGGTCCTACGAGCAGTACTTC,CSASGGGSYEQYF
15,-,TRBJ2-2,-,TRBV5-1,TGCGCCAGCCGCGGACAAACGTTGAACACCGGGGAGCTGTTTTTT,CASRGQTLNTGELFF
13,-,TRBJ1-2,-,TRBV6-5,TGTGCCAGCAGTTACGTGGGGGTCTATGGCTACACCTTC,CASSYVGVYGYTF
17,-,TRBJ2-1,-,TRBV4-1,TGCGCCAGCAGCCAAGATTTGTACGGGACATCTGCGGGTGAGCAGTTCTTC,CASSQDLYGTSAGEQFF
13,TRBD2,TRBJ2-3,-,TRBV20-1,TGCAGTGCTTCCCTTGGGGGGGGAGATACGCAGTATTTT,CSASLGGGDTQYF
15,TRBD2,TRBJ2-1,many,TRBV7-3,TGTGCCAGCAGCACCCGACTAGCGGCATACAATGAGCAGTTCTTC,CASSTRLAAYNEQFF
14,TRBD1,TRBJ2-1,-,TRBV20-1,TGCAGTGCTAGAGATCCGGACAGGGTGTATGAGCAGTTCTTC,CSARDPDRVYEQFF
17,-,TRBJ2-3,-,TRBV6-1,TGTGCCAGCAGTGAAGAGGTTAGGGGCCCGGGCACAGATACGCAGTATTTT,CASSEEVRGPGTDTQYF
14,-,TRBJ1-6,few,TRBV10-2,TGCGCCAGCGGCCGTCTAGGGGCCGATTCACCCCTCCACTTT,CASGRLGADSPLHF
17,TRBD2,TRBJ2-5,few,TRBV5-8,TGTGCCAGCAGCTTGGGGCGACTAGCGGGGGCTCAAGAGACCCAGTACTTC,CASSLGRLAGAQETQYF
14,-,TRBJ2-1,-,TRBV7-3,TGTGCCAGCAGCGATGAAGACTGGCCCCATGAGCAGTTCTTC,CASSDEDWPHEQFF
17,-,TRBJ2-4,many,TRBV2,TGTGCCAGCAGTGACTTCCCCGGAGGGCCCTCCGGTAGCATTCAGTACTTC,CASSDFPGGPSGSIQYF
13,-,TRBJ2-1,few,TRBV7-2,TGTGCCAGCAGCTCTTACACGAAGCATGAGCAGTTCTTC,CASSSYTKHEQFF
13,-,TRBJ1-1,-,TRBV30,TGTGCCTGGAGTGAGCCGGGGAACACTGAAGCTTTCTTT,CAWSEPGNTEAFF
15,-,TRBJ1-4,few,TRBV5-1,TGCGCCAGCAGCGCAGGCACCGTAACTAATGAAAAACTGTTTTTT,CASSAGTVTNEKLFF
14,-,TRBJ2-1,few,TRBV5-5,TGTGCCAGCAGTTCCCGGGACGGACACAATGAGCAGTTCTTC,CASSSRDGHNEQFF
12,-,TRBJ2-5,-,TRBV9,TGTGCCGAGCGGGCGGGTCAAGAGACCCAGTACTTC,CAERAGQETQYF
13,-,TRBJ2-5,few,TRBV5-1,TGCGCCAGCAGCTTGCGGCGGAGGGAGACCCAGTACTTC,CASSLRRRETQYF
13,-,TRBJ2-1,many,TRBV7-8,TGTGCCAGCAGCTACAGAACCTACAATGAGCAGTTCTTC,CASSYRTYNEQFF
14,-,TRBJ2-1,-,TRBV5-1,TGCGCCAGCAGCTTGGTCCTGGCTGCCAATGAGCAGTTCTTC,CASSLVLAANEQFF
12,-,TRBJ1-1,many,TRBV28,TGTGCCAGCAGTTTACCCCTTAGTGAAGCTTTCTTT,CASSLPLSEAFF
14,-,TRBJ2-5,few,TRBV6-1,TGTGCCAGCAGTGGAAGGGTACAGCAAGAGACCCAGTACTTC,CASSGRVQQETQYF
16,TRBD1,TRBJ1-5,-,TRBV6-1,TGTGCCAGCAGGGGGGGGACAGATTATAGCAATCAGCCCCAGCATTTT,CASRGGTDYSNQPQHF
15,TRBD2,TRBJ2-3,many,TRBV20-1,TGCAGTGCTAGCCCCACTAGCGGGGCGGGGGATACGCAGTATTTT,CSASPTSGAGDTQYF
14,TRBD2,TRBJ2-1,-,TRBV10-3,TGTGCCGGACTGGGACTAGCGGGAGTCAACGAGCAGTTCTTC,CAGLGLAGVNEQFF
13,-,TRBJ2-7,few,TRBV6-2/TRBV6-3,TGTGCCAGCAGACCGGACGCTTCCTACGAGCAGTACTTC,CASRPDASYEQYF
15,-,TRBJ1-1,-,TRBV9,TGTGCCAGCAGCACGTCTCCCGACCCGAACACTGAAGCTTTCTTT,CASSTSPDPNTEAFF
13,-,TRBJ2-3,-,TRBV11-2,TGTGCCAGCAGGGGACAAGCCACAGATACGCAGTATTTT,CASRGQATDTQYF
10,-,TRBJ2-1,few,TRBV10-3,TGTGCCATCGGGCAAAATGAGCAGTTCTTC,CAIGQNEQFF
14,-,TRBJ1-6,-,TRBV6-1,TGTGCCAGCAGCCAACGCTCCTATAATTCACCCCTCCACTTT,CASSQRSYNSPLHF
16,-,TRBJ1-3,few,TRBV30,TGTGCCTGGAGTGTAATGGGGCAGGGGTATAGAAACACCATATATTTT,CAWSVMGQGYRNTIYF
15,TRBD2,TRBJ2-3,-,TRBV6-1,TGTGCCAGCAGCGTCGGACTAGCGGGAGGAGATACGCAGTATTTT,CASSVGLAGGDTQYF
14,-,TRBJ2-3,once,TRBV7-3,TGTGCCAGCAGCTCCGCGGGACTCCCCTGGGTACAGTATTTT,CASSSAGLPWVQYF
16,-,TRBJ1-1,few,TRBV10-2,TGCGCCAGCAGTGAAGGTGGAGGGTGGGCGAACACTGAAGCTTTCTTT,CASSEGGGWANTEAFF
12,-,TRBJ1-2,few,TRBV7-9,TGTGCCAGCAGACCCATGAGGCTGGGCTACACCTTC,CASRPMRLGYTF
14,-,TRBJ2-3,many,TRBV20-1,TGCAGTGCCCACCTACTAGCAGGCACAGATACGCAGTATTTT,CSAHLLAGTDTQYF
16,-,TRBJ1-4,-,TRBV20-1,TGCAGTGCTAGAGGAAGCCTCGACGGGGTTCGGGGAAAACTGTTTTTT,CSARGSLDGVRGKLFF
15,-,TRBJ1-4,-,TRBV9,TGTGCCAGCAGCGTAACGCCAGTCGAGAATGAAAAACTGTTTTTT,CASSVTPVENEKLFF
14,TRBD1,TRBJ1-4,-,TRBV30,TGTGCCTGGAGGGCACAGGGGGCGATTGTAAAACTGTTTTTT,CAWRAQGAIVKLFF
15,-,TRBJ1-5,many,TRBV3-1,TGTGCCAGCAGCCAAGACAGGAGTGTCAATCAGCCCCAGCATTTT,CASSQDRSVNQPQHF
18,-,TRBJ2-6,-,TRBV5-1,TGCGCCAGCAGCTTGGGTCCGCTGTCCCAGCCTGGGGCCAACGTCCTGACTTTC,CASSLGPLSQPGANVLTF
15,-,TRBJ2-4,few,TRBV9,TGTGCCAGCAGTCCGGACGGTGTAGCCAAAAACATTCAGTACTTC,CASSPDGVAKNIQYF
14,-,TRBJ2-2,many,TRBV12-3/TRBV12-4,TGTGCCAGCAGTTCCGGACCGTCCACCGGGGAGCTGTTTTTT,CASSSGPSTGELFF